One sample yielded the 11 T cell receptor beta chains listed below, sequenced in a study of shared clonotypes between healthy human individuals. Method: immunoSEQ multiplex PCR; TCRdb's copy keeps in-frame clones and lacks some. The sample gives 780,000 or so clones, 72% of which show up once; around 1.8% is in the top ten. Specimen: memory CD4+ T cells sorted from blood. Subset specified: CD45RA-negative fraction. The source is a woman aged 25 to 39 in good health.

The chain has TRBV4-2 and TRBJ2-5; 7 bases line up with TRBD1. Germline-derived CDR1 and CDR2 are LGHNA and YNFKEQ. The CDR3 runs to 19 residues. After removal of 1 base from V and 1 base from J, the junction contained 15 bases not matched to a gene. The CDR3 coding sequence is TGTGCCAGCAGCCAAGGCTTGGCAGGGGGTTCATTTATCCAAGAGACCCAGTACTTC. Protein sequence: CASSQGLAGGSFIQETQYF.

The chain combines TRBV6-5 with TRBJ2-2; D is possibly TRBD1 or TRBD2 (5 bases each). The CDR3 loop spans 15 amino acids. V lost 5 bases and J 1 base, leaving 11 bases between the germline ends. Germline-derived CDR1 and CDR2 are MNHEY and SVGAGI. CDR3 nucleotides: TGTGCCAGCAGTACCGGGACGGGGAACACCGGGGAGCTGTTTTTT. Translating it yields CASSTGTGNTGELFF.

The chain uses TRBV5-4 and TRBJ1-4; no reliable D call. CDR3 length: 13 residues. Deletions cut 2 bases from V and 8 bases from J, with 10 bases between. Germline V CDR1 and CDR2: SGHNT, YYREEE (reference sequence). Here the CDR3 DNA reads TGTGCCAGCAGCTTCCTGACGGGGGAAAAACTGTTTTTT. Translation: CASSFLTGEKLFF.

About this clone itself: This same CDR3 is encoded by further DNA sequences in the sample. The chain joins TRBV27 to TRBJ1-2; 8 bases fit TRBD1. CDR1 and CDR2 (germline): MNHEY, SMNVEV (reference sequence). The junction had 4 bases not matched to a gene; V was cut back by 2 bases and J by 8 bases. CDR3 length equals 13 residues. The CDR3 spells CASSLRQGMGYTF. Here the CDR3 DNA reads TGTGCCAGCAGTTTACGACAGGGGATGGGCTACACCTTC.

This chain links TRBV6-7 with TRBJ2-7, with D unclear. TRBV6-7 qualifies as an ORF whose function is uncertain. V lost 4 bases and J 4 bases, leaving 8 bases between the germline ends. CDR3 length: 12 residues. The CDR3 sequence is CASSFPVYEQYF. The CDR3 DNA reads TGTGCCAGCAGTTTCCCCGTTTACGAGCAGTACTTC.

This clone was detected only a few times. V usage is TRBV30 and J usage is TRBJ1-5; D perhaps matches TRBD1 (5 bases). Germline lookup yields CDR1 GTSNPN and CDR2 SVGIG (reference sequence). The CDR3 sequence is 15 residues long. Trimming pared 1 base from V and 2 bases from J, leaving 12 bases between. The CDR3 DNA is TGTGCCTGGAGTGGCTTCGGGGGAGGCAATCAGCCCCAGCATTTT. This translates into CAWSGFGGGNQPQHF.

The V and J genes are TRBV2 and TRBJ2-7; D call uncertain. This CDR3 contains 12 residues. Looked up from germline, CDR1 is SNHLY and CDR2 is FYNNEI. Trimming took 6 bases from V and 6 from J, leaving 12 bases between them. Here the CDR3 reads CASRRTLGEQYF. For the CDR3, the DNA is TGTGCCAGCAGAAGGACCCTGGGCGAGCAGTACTTC.

This sequence joins TRBV21-1 and TRBJ2-1; no check of the table's D call, TRBD2, against the DNA was made. TRBV21-1 is listed as a pseudogene. The CDR3 contains 16 residues. The CDR3 DNA sequence: TGTGCCAGCACGACCACCGGGACTAGCGGTGCTGTCGGGCAGTTCTTC. Its protein is CASTTTGTSGAVGQFF.

This clone was counted many times. The V call is TRBV19, the J call TRBJ1-5; 7 bases fit TRBD1. The trim removed 7 bases at V and 2 bases at J, leaving 11 bases unmatched. Germline V gene sequence: CDR1 LNHDA, CDR2 SQIVND (reference sequence). This CDR3 comprises 16 residues. The CDR3 spells CASTPQGRGGNQPQHF. The CDR3 region has the DNA TGTGCCAGTACCCCACAGGGGAGAGGCGGCAATCAGCCCCAGCATTTT.

Only one count was recorded for this clone. The chain combines TRBV5-5 with TRBJ2-1; D call uncertain. The germline gives CDR1 SGHKS, CDR2 YYEKEE (reference sequence). This CDR3 has 13 amino acids. The germline V and J ends were trimmed by 0 bases and 6 bases, with 7 bases remaining between them. CDR3 nucleotides: TGTGCCAGCAGCTTGGAAGGATTCAATGAGCAGTTCTTC. Encoded protein: CASSLEGFNEQFF.

The chain combines TRBV29-1 with TRBJ2-1; the match to TRBD2 covers 12 bases. Germline lookup yields CDR1 SQVTM and CDR2 ANQGSEA. J lost 9 bases, V lost 4 bases, and 7 bases had no gene match. This CDR3 has 14 amino acids. The CDR3 protein is CSVGRLAGAGEQFF. The CDR3 region has the DNA TGCAGCGTTGGGCGACTAGCGGGAGCTGGTGAGCAGTTCTTC.